The 8 T cell receptor beta chains in this list originate from one sample, sequenced in a study of blood T cell repertoires in COVID-19. TCRdb keeps only in-frame clones here, not all; method: immunoSEQ multiplex PCR. The top ten hold about 2.1% of the sample, which has roughly 230,000 clones, almost 90% seen once. Sample: peripheral blood. The receptors here all came from a woman aged 60 to 75 with COVID-19, enrolled during active disease.

The chain has TRBV5-1 and TRBJ2-3, with 10 bases matching TRBD2. With 5 bases clipped from V and 0 bases from J, the junction kept 6 bases outside the gene matches. Germline assignment: CDR1 SGHRS and CDR2 YFSETQ. This CDR3 comprises 16 residues. The DNA for the CDR3 is TGCGCCAGCAGTTCGCGGACTAGCGGTAGCACAGATACGCAGTATTTT. Translating it yields CASSSRTSGSTDTQYF.

The chain couples TRBV3-1 (or the pseudogene TRBV3-2) to TRBJ1-1; D ambiguous. The CDR3 loop spans 13 amino acids. CDR1 LGHDT and CDR2 YNNKEL come from the germline V gene (reference sequence). The V and J ends lost 1 base and 4 bases respectively, with 7 bases between them. The CDR3 sequence: CASSQVPSTEAFF. The DNA for the CDR3 is TGTGCCAGCAGCCAAGTCCCGAGCACTGAAGCTTTCTTT.

This sequence joins TRBV18 and TRBJ1-1; D is uncertain. Trimming left V 3 bases short and J 1 base short, with 15 bases between. The CDR3 runs to 16 residues. Germline lookup yields CDR1 KGHSH and CDR2 LQKENI. The CDR3 bases are TGTGCCAGCTCACCCCTCGACGAACCAGGGAACACTGAAGCTTTCTTT. Its protein is CASSPLDEPGNTEAFF.

CDR3 sequence: CASSSDRGGEQYF. The CDR3 bases are TGTGCCAGTAGTTCGGACAGGGGTGGCGAGCAGTACTTC. The V and J genes are TRBV19 and TRBJ2-7; 9 bases are a match to TRBD1. This CDR3 has 13 residues. Germline-derived CDR1 and CDR2 are LNHDA and SQIVND (reference sequence). V shed 5 bases and J 6 bases; nucleotides not matched to a gene: 5.

The chain employs TRBV3-1 (or the pseudogene TRBV3-2) and TRBJ1-6, with a possible D match to TRBD1 (6 bases). CDR1 is LGHDT, CDR2 YNNKEL, per germline (reference sequence). The germline V and J ends were trimmed by 4 bases and 9 bases, with 16 bases remaining between them. The CDR3 contains 15 residues. CDR3: CASSPVTGSGSPLHF. CDR3 sequence (DNA): TGTGCCAGCAGCCCCGTCACAGGGTCGGGTTCACCCCTCCACTTT.

V is TRBV18 and J is TRBJ2-5, with D hard to call. From germline, CDR1 is KGHSH and CDR2 LQKENI. The germline V and J ends were trimmed by 6 bases and 2 bases, with 10 bases remaining between them. The CDR3 has 13 residues. For the CDR3, the DNA is TGTGCCAGCTCGCGTTGGGCACAAGAGACCCAGTACTTC. Protein sequence: CASSRWAQETQYF.

The gene calls are TRBV6-4 and TRBJ1-1; D is ambiguous. V was clipped by 7 bases and J by 2 bases, with 14 bases between them. The V gene's germline CDR1 is MRHNA and CDR2 SNTAGT. The CDR3 contains 14 residues. The CDR3 DNA reads as TGTGCCAGCACCCCCTCTCCGGGTAACACTGAAGCTTTCTTT. Protein sequence: CASTPSPGNTEAFF.

V gene TRBV9 combines with J gene TRBJ1-1; D ambiguous. The CDR3 sequence is 15 residues long. V was pared by 3 bases and J by 6 bases, with 18 bases between. Germline values: CDR1 SGDLS, CDR2 YYNGEE. DNA for the CDR3: TGTGCCAGCAGCGCGGGAGGGCTTAGGGCGGCTGAAGCTTTCTTT. Translated: CASSAGGLRAAEAFF.